The 26 T cell receptor beta chains below all came from one sample that was sequenced in a study of CD8 T cells in Susac syndrome. RNA was extracted with the RNeasy kit, and a quantity of roughly 0.45 to 1 ug was reverse transcribed using random hexamers. One entry per CDR3 protein, called by TCRdb with MiXCR from the immunoSEQ multiplex PCR reads. This table holds over 150,000 distinct CDR3 sequences, 90% to 97% found once. Sequencing was done on a sample of CD4+ T cells from PBMCs. The origin of the receptors is a human donor with Susac syndrome.

This clonotype has only one observation. The rearrangement uses TRBV29-1 and TRBJ2-5; D might be TRBD1 or TRBD2, each matching 5 bases. The CDR3 runs to 13 residues. V was pared by 3 bases and J by 4 bases, with 12 bases between. Germline CDR1 reads SQVTM; CDR2 reads ANQGSEA. CDR3 loop: CSVDGGSGETQYF. The CDR3 DNA is TGCAGCGTTGATGGGGGTAGTGGAGAGACCCAGTACTTC.

V usage is TRBV3-1 and J usage is TRBJ1-2; weak D call: TRBD1 (6 bases). Germline V lookup: CDR1 LGHDT, CDR2 YNNKEL (reference sequence). The CDR3 runs to 13 residues. The V end was cut by 6 bases, the J end by 8 bases, with 16 bases between. The CDR3 DNA reads TGTGCCAGCAGAACACAGGGAGTGCACGGCTACACCTTC. Its protein is CASRTQGVHGYTF. The full variable domain, rest sourced from reference TRBV3-1 and TRBJ1-2, is DTAVSQTPKYLVTQMGNDKSIKCEQNLGHDTMYWYKQDSKKFLKIMFSYNNKELIINETVPNRFSPKSPDKAHLNLHINSLELGDSAVYFCASRTQGVHGYTFGSGTRLTVV.

This sequence joins TRBV25-1 and TRBJ2-5, with 8 bases lining up with TRBD2. The CDR3 is made up of 15 amino acids. Germline V gene lookup returns CDR1 MGHDK and CDR2 SYGVNS. V was clipped by 6 bases and J by 1 base; unmatched bases: 7. In nucleotides, the CDR3 is TGTGCCAGCAGCCGGGGGGGCCGACTCCAAGAGACCCAGTACTTC. It specifies CASSRGGRLQETQYF. Variable domain in full (rest from reference TRBV25-1 and TRBJ2-5): EADIYQTPRYLVIGTGKKITLECSQTMGHDKMYWYQQDPGMELHLIHYSYGVNSTEKGDLSSESTVSRIRTEHFPLTLESARPSHTSQYLCASSRGGRLQETQYFGPGTRLLVL.

The CDR3 region has the DNA TGCAGCGTTGAAGTCCAAAGGGGGTCGGAGACCCAGTACTTC. As protein: CSVEVQRGSETQYF. The rearrangement uses TRBV29-1 and TRBJ2-5, with D perhaps TRBD1 (6 bases). V lost 1 base and J lost 5, with 14 bases in between. Germline values: CDR1 SQVTM, CDR2 ANQGSEA. CDR3 length: 14 residues.

V gene TRBV20-1 combines with J gene TRBJ2-7; D could derive from TRBD1 or TRBD2 (5 bases each). The CDR3 has 13 residues. The germline CDR1 and CDR2 sequences are DFQATT and SNEGSKA (reference sequence). With 3 bases removed from V and 2 bases from J, the gap between germline ends came to 11 bases. As DNA, the CDR3 is TGCAGTGCTAGGAGGGGCAGCCCCTACGAGCAGTACGTC. Translation: CSARRGSPYEQYV.

The rearrangement joins TRBV7-2 to TRBJ2-5, with TRBD2 matching over 13 bases. Germline V gene lookup returns CDR1 SGHTA and CDR2 FQGNSA. The CDR3 is made up of 18 amino acids. V lost 4 bases to trimming and J lost 1 base; unmatched junction nucleotides: 9. The CDR3: CASSWTSGSFRPQETQYF. The CDR3, as DNA: TGTGCCAGCAGCTGGACTAGCGGGAGTTTCCGTCCCCAAGAGACCCAGTACTTC.

In DNA, the CDR3 is TGCAGCGCCCACCGAGGGGGACCCACTACAGATACGCAGTATTTT. Translation: CSAHRGGPTTDTQYF. The rearrangement joins TRBV29-1 to TRBJ2-3, with D possibly TRBD1 on 6 matching bases. Deletions cut 7 bases from V and 3 bases from J, with 20 bases between. Per germline, CDR1 SQVTM and CDR2 ANQGSEA. This CDR3 has 15 amino acids.

The chain joins TRBV7-2 to TRBJ2-5; TRBD1 aligns across 10 bases. CDR3 length equals 15 residues. Germline V gene data show CDR1 as SGHTA and CDR2 as FQGNSA. Losses at the gene ends were 0 bases for V and 5 bases for J; bases not matched to a gene: 3. The CDR3 loop is CASSLAKTGGETQYF. The CDR3 DNA reads TGTGCCAGCAGCTTAGCGAAGACAGGGGGCGAGACCCAGTACTTC.

This chain uses TRBV2 with TRBJ1-2; D is ambiguous. The V gene's germline CDR1 is SNHLY and CDR2 FYNNEI. The CDR3 is 9 residues long. V was clipped by 6 bases and J by 6 bases, with 2 bases between them. DNA of the CDR3: TGTGCCAGCAGGGATGGCTACACCTTC. This sequence encodes CASRDGYTF.

Here the CDR3 reads CSAQQGAEETQYF. CDR3 sequence (DNA): TGCAGTGCTCAGCAGGGGGCGGAAGAGACCCAGTACTTC. J is TRBJ2-5 and V is TRBV20-1; TRBD1 matches 8 bases. Per germline, CDR1 DFQATT and CDR2 SNEGSKA (reference sequence). V was clipped by 5 bases and J by 3 bases; unmatched bases: 5. The CDR3 spans 13 residues.

The chain couples TRBV24-1 to TRBJ2-1, with a weak D call TRBD2 (7 bases). V lost 8 bases and J 2 bases, leaving 15 bases between the germline ends. The length of the CDR3 is 15 residues. The germline gives CDR1 KGHDR, CDR2 SFDVKD. The CDR3 DNA is TGTGCCACCACAGCCCGCGGGGGCCCCTACAATGAGCAGTTCTTC. It encodes CATTARGGPYNEQFF.

This rearrangement joins TRBV28 to TRBJ2-1, with D perhaps assigned TRBD1 or TRBD2 (6 bases each). CDR3 length: 15 amino acids. Deletions cut 5 bases from V and 5 bases from J, with 16 bases between. Germline loops: CDR1 MDHEN, CDR2 SYDVKM. CDR3 DNA sequence: TGTGCCAGCAGTCTAGCCGGGGGCTTGAACAATGAGCAGTTCTTC. This translates into CASSLAGGLNNEQFF.

The V and J genes are TRBV5-1 and TRBJ2-5; 10 bases line up with TRBD2. V gave up 4 bases and J gave up 0 bases; unmatched junction bases: 12. Germline V gene data show CDR1 as SGHRS and CDR2 as YFSETQ. The CDR3 consists of 18 residues. CDR3 sequence (DNA): TGCGCCAGCAGCCCGGGCACGGGACTAGCGATGTACCAAGAGACCCAGTACTTC. Amino acid sequence: CASSPGTGLAMYQETQYF.

This chain links TRBV20-1 with TRBJ2-5; no clear D. Trimming pared 6 bases from V and 1 base from J, leaving 9 bases between. Germline V lookup: CDR1 DFQATT, CDR2 SNEGSKA (reference sequence). The CDR3 is made up of 12 amino acids. The DNA for the CDR3 is TGCAGTGCCCTGTCCTCCCAAGAGACCCAGTACTTC. Translated, it gives CSALSSQETQYF.

The chain recombines TRBV4-2 with TRBJ2-7; TRBD2 might be the D (5 bases). This CDR3 comprises 16 residues. Trimming cost V 5 bases and J 2 bases, with 19 bases left between them. Germline V gives CDR1 LGHNA, CDR2 YNFKEQ. The CDR3 DNA reads TGTGCCAGCAGCTGTAGCGACCGAGACCCTACCTACGAGCAGTACGTC. Protein product: CASSCSDRDPTYEQYV.

The rearrangement uses TRBV21-1 and TRBJ2-5; the table assigns TRBD1, which was not confirmed against the DNA. TRBV21-1 represents a pseudogene. The CDR3 has 13 amino acids. The CDR3 sequence: CASRLQGTETQYF. CDR3 sequence (DNA): TGTGCCAGCAGATTACAGGGGACAGAGACCCAGTACTTC.

This clonotype was found a few times. The chain joins TRBV18 to TRBJ2-7, with D perhaps given as TRBD1 or TRBD2 (5 bases each). Germline lookup yields CDR1 KGHSH and CDR2 LQKENI. The CDR3 runs to 15 residues. Trimming stripped 3 bases from V and 0 bases from J, with 12 bases between. The CDR3 loop is CASSPQEGSSYEQYV. Written as DNA, the CDR3 is TGTGCCAGCTCACCTCAAGAGGGGAGCTCCTACGAGCAGTACGTC.

The chain carries TRBV20-1 and TRBJ1-5; 7 positions agree with TRBD1. The CDR3 consists of 14 residues. The germline V gene has CDR1 DFQATT and CDR2 SNEGSKA (reference sequence). V lost 0 bases and J lost 7; bases outside the gene matches: 6. The CDR3 region is CSARDQGGLQPQHF. The CDR3 DNA reads as TGCAGTGCTAGAGATCAAGGGGGCCTACAGCCCCAGCATTTT.

The rearrangement uses TRBV7-9 and TRBJ2-1, with D tentatively TRBD2 (7 bases). Germline V CDR1 and CDR2: SEHNR, FQNEAQ (reference sequence). V gave up 5 bases and J gave up 9 bases, with 17 bases separating them. CDR3 size: 14 residues. The CDR3: CASSGRGPRLEQFF. DNA for the CDR3: TGTGCCAGCAGCGGGCGGGGGCCTCGCCTTGAGCAGTTCTTC.

This clonotype was seen a single time. V and J are TRBV29-1 and TRBJ2-5; possible D gene TRBD1, 6 bases. Trimming shortened V by 4 bases and J by 4 bases, and 13 bases separated the two germline ends. The CDR3 has 13 residues. Germline assignment: CDR1 SQVTM and CDR2 ANQGSEA. Here the CDR3 reads CSVARARGETQYF. The DNA of the CDR3 is TGCAGCGTTGCTCGCGCCAGGGGAGAGACCCAGTACTTC.

The chain has TRBV27 and TRBJ1-6; D not certain. Trimming left V 6 bases short and J 2 bases short, with 26 bases between. Germline values: CDR1 MNHEY, CDR2 SMNVEV (reference sequence). CDR3 length: 20 residues. CDR3 residues: CASSIRVRPGERAYNSPLHF. The CDR3 DNA reads as TGTGCCAGCAGCATACGAGTGCGGCCGGGTGAAAGGGCCTATAATTCACCCCTCCACTTT.

This rearrangement joins TRBV5-4 to TRBJ2-1, with 10 bases lining up with TRBD2. The germline V gene encodes CDR1 SGHNT and CDR2 YYREEE (reference sequence). Trimming at V came to 0 bases and at J to 10 bases, leaving 7 bases not matched to a gene. The CDR3 has 15 residues. CDR3 amino acids: CASSLELAGDREQFF. In DNA, the CDR3 is TGTGCCAGCAGCTTGGAGCTAGCGGGGGACCGGGAGCAGTTCTTC.

V is TRBV3-1 and J is TRBJ2-1; a weak D match, TRBD1 (6 bases). Looked up from germline, CDR1 is LGHDT and CDR2 is YNNKEL (reference sequence). V dropped 3 bases and J dropped 3 bases, with 15 bases sitting between them. This CDR3 comprises 16 residues. CDR3 in DNA: TGTGCCAGCAGCCAGCCGTGGGGACACTTCTACAATGAGCAGTTCTTC. It specifies CASSQPWGHFYNEQFF.

There are a few counts of this clonotype. V usage is TRBV9 and J usage is TRBJ2-7; TRBD2 agrees at 8 bases. The CDR3 consists of 15 residues. Losses at the gene ends were 0 bases for V and 3 bases for J; bases not matched to a gene: 5. Germline CDR1 reads SGDLS; CDR2 reads YYNGEE. CDR3 amino acids: CASSVDGTRGYEQYF. In DNA, the CDR3 is TGTGCCAGCAGCGTAGACGGGACTAGGGGCTACGAGCAGTACTTC.

The V call is TRBV28, the J call TRBJ1-2; D unclear. There are 11 residues in the CDR3. Looked up from germline, CDR1 is MDHEN and CDR2 is SYDVKM. V was clipped by 8 bases and J by 4 bases, with 8 bases between them. CDR3 DNA: TGTGCCAGCGATGCCGGCTATGGCTACACCTTC. Residues: CASDAGYGYTF.

The chain links TRBV16 to TRBJ1-2, with D tentatively TRBD1 (6 bases). The V end was cut by 2 bases, the J end by 4 bases, with 17 bases between. Germline V lookup: CDR1 KGHSY, CDR2 FQNENV. This CDR3 is built from 16 residues. CDR3 nucleotide sequence: TGTGCCAGCAGCCAACCTAAAGGGCGACAGGCCTATGGCTACACCTTC. This encodes CASSQPKGRQAYGYTF.